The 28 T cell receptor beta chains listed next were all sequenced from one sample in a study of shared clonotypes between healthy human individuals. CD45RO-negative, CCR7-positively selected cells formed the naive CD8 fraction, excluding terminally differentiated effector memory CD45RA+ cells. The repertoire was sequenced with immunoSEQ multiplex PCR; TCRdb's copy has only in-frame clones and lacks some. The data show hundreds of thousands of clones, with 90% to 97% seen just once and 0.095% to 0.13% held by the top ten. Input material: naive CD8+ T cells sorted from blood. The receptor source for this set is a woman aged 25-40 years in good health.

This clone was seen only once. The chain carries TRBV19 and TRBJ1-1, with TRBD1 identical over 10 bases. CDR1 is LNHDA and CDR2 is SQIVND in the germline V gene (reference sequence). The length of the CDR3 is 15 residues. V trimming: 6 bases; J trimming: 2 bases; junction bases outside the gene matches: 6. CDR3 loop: CASRDRDRGNTEAFF. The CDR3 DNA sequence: TGTGCCAGTAGAGACCGGGACAGGGGCAACACTGAAGCTTTCTTT. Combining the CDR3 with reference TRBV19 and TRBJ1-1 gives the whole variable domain DGGITQSPKYLFRKEGQNVTLSCEQNLNHDAMYWYRQDPGQGLRLIYYSQIVNDFQKGDIAEGYSVSREKKESFPLTVTSAQKNPTAFYLCASRDRDRGNTEAFFGQGTRLTVV.

Written as DNA, the CDR3 is TGTGCCAGCAGCTTAGGGCCAGGCTCACAGCCCCAGCATTTT. Translation: CASSLGPGSQPQHF. The chain is built from TRBV7-8 and TRBJ1-5; D is uncertain. The V and J ends lost 1 base and 7 bases respectively, with 11 bases between them. This CDR3 is 14 amino acids long. In germline, CDR1 is SGHVS, CDR2 FQNEAQ.

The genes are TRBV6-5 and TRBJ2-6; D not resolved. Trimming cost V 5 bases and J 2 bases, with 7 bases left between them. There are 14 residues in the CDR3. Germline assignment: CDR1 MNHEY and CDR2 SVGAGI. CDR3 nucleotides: TGTGCCAGCAGTATGTGGACTGGGGCCAACGTCCTGACTTTC. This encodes CASSMWTGANVLTF.

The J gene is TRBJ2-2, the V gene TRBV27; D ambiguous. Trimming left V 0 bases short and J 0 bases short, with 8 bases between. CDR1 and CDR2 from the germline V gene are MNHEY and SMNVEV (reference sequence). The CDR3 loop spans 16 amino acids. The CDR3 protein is CASSLSLASNTGELFF. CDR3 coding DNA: TGTGCCAGCAGTTTATCGTTGGCTTCGAACACCGGGGAGCTGTTTTTT.

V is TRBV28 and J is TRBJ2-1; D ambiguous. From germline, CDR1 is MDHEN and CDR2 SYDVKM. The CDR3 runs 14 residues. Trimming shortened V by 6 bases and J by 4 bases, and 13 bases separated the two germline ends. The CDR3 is CASSGRVQYNEQFF. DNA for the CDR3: TGTGCCAGCAGCGGTCGGGTCCAATACAATGAGCAGTTCTTC.

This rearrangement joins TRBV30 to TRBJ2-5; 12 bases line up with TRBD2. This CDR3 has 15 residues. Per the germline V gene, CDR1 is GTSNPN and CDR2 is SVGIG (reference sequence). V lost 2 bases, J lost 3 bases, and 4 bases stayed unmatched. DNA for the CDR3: TGTGCCTGGAGTCGGACTAGCGGGACTAAAGAGACCCAGTACTTC. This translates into CAWSRTSGTKETQYF.

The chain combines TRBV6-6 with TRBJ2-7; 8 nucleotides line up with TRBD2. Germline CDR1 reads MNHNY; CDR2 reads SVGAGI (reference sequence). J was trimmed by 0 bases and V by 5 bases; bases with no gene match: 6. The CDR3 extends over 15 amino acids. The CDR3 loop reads CASSTPSGYSYEQYF. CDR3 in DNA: TGTGCCAGCAGTACCCCTAGCGGGTACTCCTACGAGCAGTACTTC.

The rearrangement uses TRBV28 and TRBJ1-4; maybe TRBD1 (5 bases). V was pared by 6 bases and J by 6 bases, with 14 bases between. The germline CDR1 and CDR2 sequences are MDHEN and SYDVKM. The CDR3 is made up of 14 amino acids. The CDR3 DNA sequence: TGTGCCAGCAGCCTACAGGATGGGTATGAAAAACTGTTTTTT. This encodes CASSLQDGYEKLFF.

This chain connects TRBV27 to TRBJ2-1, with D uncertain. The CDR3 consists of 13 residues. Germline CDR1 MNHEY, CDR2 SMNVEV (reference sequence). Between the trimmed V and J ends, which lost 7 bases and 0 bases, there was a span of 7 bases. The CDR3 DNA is TGTGCCAGCAAGTCGGGCTCCTACAATGAGCAGTTCTTC. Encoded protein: CASKSGSYNEQFF.

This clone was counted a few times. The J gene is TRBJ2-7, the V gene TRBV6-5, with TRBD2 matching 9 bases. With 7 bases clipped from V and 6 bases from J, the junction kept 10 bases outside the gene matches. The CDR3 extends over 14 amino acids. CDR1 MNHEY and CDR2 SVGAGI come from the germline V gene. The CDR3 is CASMFSGSSGEQYF. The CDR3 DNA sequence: TGTGCCAGCATGTTTAGCGGGAGCAGTGGCGAGCAGTACTTC.

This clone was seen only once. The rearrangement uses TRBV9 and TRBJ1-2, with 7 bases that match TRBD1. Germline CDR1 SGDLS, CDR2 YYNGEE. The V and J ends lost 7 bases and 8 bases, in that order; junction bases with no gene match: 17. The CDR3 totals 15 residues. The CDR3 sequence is CASSQGGGTDSGYTF. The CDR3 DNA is TGTGCCAGCTCTCAGGGAGGGGGCACCGATTCCGGCTACACCTTC.

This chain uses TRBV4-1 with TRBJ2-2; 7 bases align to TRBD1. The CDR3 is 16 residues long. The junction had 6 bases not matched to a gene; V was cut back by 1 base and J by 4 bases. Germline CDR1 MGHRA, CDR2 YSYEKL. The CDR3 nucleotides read TGCGCCAGCAGCCAAGGAGGGACAGCGGTCACCGGGGAGCTGTTTTTT. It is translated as CASSQGGTAVTGELFF.

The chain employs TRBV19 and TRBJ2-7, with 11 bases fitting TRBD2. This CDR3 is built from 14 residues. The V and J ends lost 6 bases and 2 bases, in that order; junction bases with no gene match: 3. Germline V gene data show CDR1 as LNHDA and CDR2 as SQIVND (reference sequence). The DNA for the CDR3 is TGTGCCAGTAGCCCGGGACTAGCGGCCTACGAGCAGTACTTC. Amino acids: CASSPGLAAYEQYF.

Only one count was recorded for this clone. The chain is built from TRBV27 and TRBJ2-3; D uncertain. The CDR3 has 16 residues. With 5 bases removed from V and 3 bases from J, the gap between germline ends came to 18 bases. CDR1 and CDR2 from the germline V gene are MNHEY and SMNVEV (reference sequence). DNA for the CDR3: TGTGCCAGCAGTCCCTGGACCGTCGGTTCTACAGATACGCAGTATTTT. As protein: CASSPWTVGSTDTQYF.

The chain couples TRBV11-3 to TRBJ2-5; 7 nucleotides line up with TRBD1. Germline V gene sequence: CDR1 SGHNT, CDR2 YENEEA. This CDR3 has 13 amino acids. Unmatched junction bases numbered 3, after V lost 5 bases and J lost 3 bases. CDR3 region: CASSPDREETQYF. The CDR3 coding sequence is TGTGCCAGCAGCCCAGACAGGGAAGAGACCCAGTACTTC.

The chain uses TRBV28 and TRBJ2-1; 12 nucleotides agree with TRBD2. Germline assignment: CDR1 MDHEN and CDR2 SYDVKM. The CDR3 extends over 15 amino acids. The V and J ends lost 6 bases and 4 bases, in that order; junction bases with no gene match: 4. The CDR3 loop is CASRKGLAGYNEQFF. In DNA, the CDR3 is TGTGCCAGCAGGAAAGGACTAGCGGGATACAATGAGCAGTTCTTC.

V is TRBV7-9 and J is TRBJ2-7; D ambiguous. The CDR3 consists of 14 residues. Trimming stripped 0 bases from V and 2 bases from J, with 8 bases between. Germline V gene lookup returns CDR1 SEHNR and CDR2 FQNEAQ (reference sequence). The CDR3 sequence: CASSLAGDTYEQYF. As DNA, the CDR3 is TGTGCCAGCAGCTTAGCTGGTGATACCTACGAGCAGTACTTC.

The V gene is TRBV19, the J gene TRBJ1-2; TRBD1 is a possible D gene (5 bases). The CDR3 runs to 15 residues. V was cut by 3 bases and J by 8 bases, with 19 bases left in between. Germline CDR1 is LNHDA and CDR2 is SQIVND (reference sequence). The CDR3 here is CASSMEPGAPGGYTF. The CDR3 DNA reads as TGTGCCAGTAGTATGGAACCCGGGGCGCCGGGGGGCTACACCTTC. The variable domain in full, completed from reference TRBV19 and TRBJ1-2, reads DGGITQSPKYLFRKEGQNVTLSCEQNLNHDAMYWYRQDPGQGLRLIYYSQIVNDFQKGDIAEGYSVSREKKESFPLTVTSAQKNPTAFYLCASSMEPGAPGGYTFGSGTRLTVV.

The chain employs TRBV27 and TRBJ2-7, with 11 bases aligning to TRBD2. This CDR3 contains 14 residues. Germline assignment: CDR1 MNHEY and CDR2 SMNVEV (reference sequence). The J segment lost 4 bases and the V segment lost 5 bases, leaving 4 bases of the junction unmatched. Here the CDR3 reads CASSPGLAEYEQYF. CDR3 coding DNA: TGTGCCAGCAGTCCGGGACTAGCGGAATACGAGCAGTACTTC.

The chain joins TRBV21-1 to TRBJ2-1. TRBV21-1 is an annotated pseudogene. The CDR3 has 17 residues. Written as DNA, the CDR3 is TGTGCCAGCAGCAGTCGGGATCCGGGACGGAGTTACAATGAGCAGTTCTTC. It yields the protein CASSSRDPGRSYNEQFF.

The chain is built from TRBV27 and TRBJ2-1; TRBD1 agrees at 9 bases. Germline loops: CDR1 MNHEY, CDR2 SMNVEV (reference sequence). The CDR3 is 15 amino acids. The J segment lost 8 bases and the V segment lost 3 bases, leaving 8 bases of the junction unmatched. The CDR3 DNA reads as TGTGCCAGCAGTTTGGCCGGGACAGGGATGTATGAGCAGTTCTTC. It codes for CASSLAGTGMYEQFF.

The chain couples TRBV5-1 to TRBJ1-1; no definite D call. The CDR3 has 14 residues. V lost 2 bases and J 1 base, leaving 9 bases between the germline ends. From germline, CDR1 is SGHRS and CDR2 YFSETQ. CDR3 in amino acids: CASSLGLWNTEAFF. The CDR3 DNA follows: TGCGCCAGCAGCTTAGGGTTATGGAACACTGAAGCTTTCTTT.

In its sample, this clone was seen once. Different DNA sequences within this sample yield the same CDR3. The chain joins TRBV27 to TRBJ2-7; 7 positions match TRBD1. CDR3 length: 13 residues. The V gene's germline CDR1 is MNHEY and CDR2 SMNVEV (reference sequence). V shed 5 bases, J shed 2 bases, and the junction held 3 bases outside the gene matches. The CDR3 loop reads CASSPGQTYEQYF. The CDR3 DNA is TGTGCCAGCAGTCCGGGACAGACCTACGAGCAGTACTTC.

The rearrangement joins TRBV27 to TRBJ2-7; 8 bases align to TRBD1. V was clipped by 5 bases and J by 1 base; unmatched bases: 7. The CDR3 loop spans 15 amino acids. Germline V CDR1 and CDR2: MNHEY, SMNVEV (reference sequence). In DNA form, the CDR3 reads TGTGCCAGCAGTCCTACCGGGACAGGTTCCTACGAGCAGTACTTC. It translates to CASSPTGTGSYEQYF.

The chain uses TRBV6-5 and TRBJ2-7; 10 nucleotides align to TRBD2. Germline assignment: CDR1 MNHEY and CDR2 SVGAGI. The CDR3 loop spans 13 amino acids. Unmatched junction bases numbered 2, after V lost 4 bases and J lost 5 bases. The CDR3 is CASSWGLANEQYF. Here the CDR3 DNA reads TGTGCCAGCAGTTGGGGACTAGCGAACGAGCAGTACTTC.

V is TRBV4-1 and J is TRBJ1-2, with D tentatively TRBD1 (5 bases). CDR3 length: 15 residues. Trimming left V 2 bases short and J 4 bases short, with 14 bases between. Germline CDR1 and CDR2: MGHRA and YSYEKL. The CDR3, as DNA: TGCGCCAGCAGCCAAACAGGCGGAGGGGTCTATGGCTACACCTTC. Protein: CASSQTGGGVYGYTF.

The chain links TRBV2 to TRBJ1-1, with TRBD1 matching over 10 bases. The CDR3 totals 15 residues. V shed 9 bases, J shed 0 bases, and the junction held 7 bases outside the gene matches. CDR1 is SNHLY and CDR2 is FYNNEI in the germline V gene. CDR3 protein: CARPGQGIMNTEAFF. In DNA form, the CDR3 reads TGTGCCAGGCCGGGACAGGGGATTATGAACACTGAAGCTTTCTTT.

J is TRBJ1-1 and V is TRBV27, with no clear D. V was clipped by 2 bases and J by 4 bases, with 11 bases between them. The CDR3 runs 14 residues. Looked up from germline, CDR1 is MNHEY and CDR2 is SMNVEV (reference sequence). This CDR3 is CASSLTVPFTEAFF. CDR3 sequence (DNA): TGTGCCAGCAGTTTAACAGTACCATTCACTGAAGCTTTCTTT.